This T cell receptor (beta chain) is drawn from a study of CD8+CD57+ T cells in acquired aplastic anemia. Study at large: On average, sorted CD4+ and CD8+ cells gave 3.2 ug of DNA.

This clonotype was counted only a few times. Patients sequenced had flow cytometry evidence of CD8+CD57+ cell expansion. Acquired aplastic anemia of severe grade affected all patients. V was shortened by 5 bases and J by 8 bases, with 18 bases between the two germline ends. Germline values: CDR1 SGHTA, CDR2 FQGNSA. The CDR3 is made up of 14 amino acids. Genomic DNA constituted the template upon which TCR beta VDJ and CDR3 profiling was performed. MiXCR was run by TCRdb on the reads, yielding one entry per CDR3 protein. This sample has more than 45,000 distinct CDR3 sequences, with roughly three fifths found just once.

The rearrangement links TRBV7-2 to TRBJ1-2; the D gene is possibly TRBD1 (5 bases). The receptor comes from a human donor with aplastic anemia. Material: sorted CD4+, CD8+, or CD8+CD57+ T cells (not recorded which) from PBMCs. For the CDR3, the DNA is TGTGCCAGCAGCCGACGGGGCCGCAACTGGGGCTACACCTTC. Its protein product is CASSRRGRNWGYTF.